This is a list of T cell receptor beta chains from one sample in a study of CD8 T cells in ankylosing spondylitis. MiXCR, applied by TCRdb to the 5' RACE reads, yields one record per CDR3 protein. Of 700,000 to 1,000,000 distinct CDR3 sequences in the sample, 10% to 15% were seen once. The sample taken for sequencing was blood, either unsorted or a sorted T cell fraction (not recorded which). The receptor set was obtained from a male donor with ankylosing spondylitis. CDR3s include the opening cysteine and the closing phenylalanine or tryptophan. The order of the fields is CDR3 protein, CDR3 DNA, V gene, clone size, D gene, J gene. The D gene is left open where the match is weak. Clone size appears in some rows only: once, few, many, or a class for an expanded clone.

CDR3 protein: CATSDPIRGAPTDTQYF
CDR3 DNA: TGTGCCACCAGTGATCCCATTCGGGGGGCACCCACAGATACGCAGTATTTT
V gene: TRBV24-1
clone size: NA
D gene: NA
J gene: TRBJ2-3

CDR3 protein: CASGPGLLCEAFF
CDR3 DNA: TGTGCCAGCGGCCCCGGCCTCCTCTGCGAAGCTTTCTTT
V gene: TRBV7-9
clone size: NA
D gene: NA
J gene: TRBJ1-1

CDR3 protein: CASSLAGGTSGRLWQYF
CDR3 DNA: TGTGCTAGCAGCTTAGCGGGAGGGACTAGCGGGAGATTGTGGCAGTACTTC
V gene: TRBV7-7
clone size: NA
D gene: TRBD2
J gene: TRBJ2-7

CDR3 protein: CASGGGSIADTQYF
CDR3 DNA: TGCGCCAGCGGGGGGGGGTCCATCGCAGATACGCAGTATTTT
V gene: TRBV5-1
clone size: few
D gene: TRBD2
J gene: TRBJ2-3

CDR3 protein: CASSYPPFPYEQYF
CDR3 DNA: TGTGCCAGCAGTTACCCCCCCTTTCCTTACGAGCAGTACTTC
V gene: TRBV6-5
clone size: NA
D gene: NA
J gene: TRBJ2-7

CDR3 protein: CASSFLPGQGSYEQYF
CDR3 DNA: TGTGCCAGCAGCTTCCTCCCGGGACAGGGTTCCTACGAGCAGTACTTC
V gene: TRBV7-9
clone size: NA
D gene: TRBD1
J gene: TRBJ2-7

CDR3 protein: CSAKKGFAYEQYF
CDR3 DNA: TGCAGTGCTAAGAAGGGGTTCGCCTACGAGCAGTACTTC
V gene: TRBV20-1
clone size: NA
D gene: NA
J gene: TRBJ2-7

CDR3 protein: CASSWALDRGPTEAFF
CDR3 DNA: TGTGCCAGCAGTTGGGCCTTGGACAGGGGGCCCACTGAAGCTTTCTTT
V gene: TRBV6-2/TRBV6-3
clone size: many
D gene: TRBD1
J gene: TRBJ1-1

CDR3 protein: CASTPGTASAHYGYTF
CDR3 DNA: TGTGCCAGTACCCCGGGAACCGCGAGTGCGCACTATGGCTACACCTTC
V gene: TRBV19
clone size: few
D gene: NA
J gene: TRBJ1-2

CDR3 protein: CASSPIAGGNTDTQYF
CDR3 DNA: TGTGCCAGCAGCCCCATAGCGGGGGGGAACACAGATACGCAGTATTTT
V gene: TRBV4-2
clone size: few
D gene: TRBD2
J gene: TRBJ2-3

CDR3 protein: CSATSPGQYNEQFF
CDR3 DNA: TGCAGTGCCACTTCCCCGGGACAATACAATGAGCAGTTCTTC
V gene: TRBV20-1
clone size: NA
D gene: NA
J gene: TRBJ2-1

CDR3 protein: CASRTTSGSRTGELFF
CDR3 DNA: TGTGCCAGCAGGACGACTAGCGGGAGTAGGACCGGGGAGCTGTTTTTT
V gene: TRBV12-3/TRBV12-4
clone size: few
D gene: TRBD2
J gene: TRBJ2-2

CDR3 protein: CSAGRQETQYF
CDR3 DNA: TGCAGCGCTGGGAGACAAGAGACCCAGTACTTC
V gene: TRBV29-1
clone size: many
D gene: NA
J gene: TRBJ2-5

CDR3 protein: CATRGRVGTNEQFF
CDR3 DNA: TGTGCCACCCGTGGACGGGTAGGGACGAATGAGCAGTTCTTC
V gene: TRBV24-1
clone size: few
D gene: NA
J gene: TRBJ2-1

CDR3 protein: CASSKDPGDTEAFF
CDR3 DNA: TGTGCCAGCAGCAAGGACCCTGGGGACACTGAAGCTTTCTTT
V gene: TRBV9
clone size: many
D gene: NA
J gene: TRBJ1-1

CDR3 protein: CASSDFDSYEQYF
CDR3 DNA: TGTGCCAGCAGCGACTTCGACTCCTACGAGCAGTACTTC
V gene: TRBV27
clone size: few
D gene: NA
J gene: TRBJ2-7

CDR3 protein: CASSSPYGGTEAFF
CDR3 DNA: TGTGCCAGCAGTTCCCCCTACGGAGGCACTGAAGCTTTCTTT
V gene: TRBV27
clone size: NA
D gene: NA
J gene: TRBJ1-1

CDR3 protein: CASSLLDGRDQETQYF
CDR3 DNA: TGTGCCAGCAGCTTACTCGACGGTAGGGATCAAGAGACCCAGTACTTC
V gene: TRBV7-2
clone size: NA
D gene: NA
J gene: TRBJ2-5

CDR3 protein: CASSLHDEQYF
CDR3 DNA: TGTGCCAGCAGTTTACACGACGAGCAGTACTTC
V gene: TRBV28
clone size: NA
D gene: NA
J gene: TRBJ2-7

CDR3 protein: CATSDSNQPQHF
CDR3 DNA: TGTGCCACCTCCGATAGCAATCAGCCCCAGCATTTT
V gene: TRBV24-1
clone size: many
D gene: NA
J gene: TRBJ1-5

CDR3 protein: CSASGGAKEKLFF
CDR3 DNA: TGCAGTGCCTCAGGGGGCGCGAAGGAAAAACTGTTTTTT
V gene: TRBV20-1
clone size: few
D gene: TRBD1
J gene: TRBJ1-4

CDR3 protein: CASSLGPRHQETQYF
CDR3 DNA: TGCGCCAGCAGCTTGGGTCCCAGGCACCAAGAGACCCAGTACTTC
V gene: TRBV5-1
clone size: NA
D gene: NA
J gene: TRBJ2-5

CDR3 protein: CASSFRKPLAGRRETQYF
CDR3 DNA: TGTGCCAGCAGTTTTAGAAAACCTCTGGCGGGACGGCGAGAGACCCAGTACTTC
V gene: TRBV27
clone size: few
D gene: NA
J gene: TRBJ2-5

CDR3 protein: CSARTGQGGWWSYNEQFF
CDR3 DNA: TGCAGTGCTAGAACGGGACAGGGAGGTTGGTGGTCCTACAATGAGCAGTTCTTC
V gene: TRBV20-1
clone size: many
D gene: TRBD1
J gene: TRBJ2-1

CDR3 protein: CATRPGGLERSGYTF
CDR3 DNA: TGTGCCACCCGTCCAGGGGGATTGGAAAGAAGTGGCTACACCTTC
V gene: TRBV6-1
clone size: NA
D gene: TRBD1
J gene: TRBJ1-2

CDR3 protein: CASSLGAGGGFEQYF
CDR3 DNA: TGTGCCAGCAGTTTAGGGGCAGGGGGAGGTTTCGAGCAGTACTTC
V gene: TRBV27
clone size: few
D gene: NA
J gene: TRBJ2-7

CDR3 protein: CAWSIKGGETQYF
CDR3 DNA: TGTGCCTGGAGTATTAAAGGCGGAGAGACCCAGTACTTC
V gene: TRBV30
clone size: NA
D gene: NA
J gene: TRBJ2-5

CDR3 protein: CSANAVYSNQPQHF
CDR3 DNA: TGCAGTGCTAATGCTGTCTATAGCAATCAGCCCCAGCATTTT
V gene: TRBV20-1
clone size: few
D gene: NA
J gene: TRBJ1-5

CDR3 protein: CASSSLTVNNEQFF
CDR3 DNA: TGCGCCAGCAGCTCGTTGACAGTGAACAATGAGCAGTTCTTC
V gene: TRBV5-1
clone size: NA
D gene: NA
J gene: TRBJ2-1

CDR3 protein: CASSPPTGKNTGELFF
CDR3 DNA: TGTGCCAGCAGCCCCCCGACAGGGAAGAACACCGGGGAGCTGTTTTTT
V gene: TRBV7-2
clone size: once
D gene: TRBD1
J gene: TRBJ2-2

CDR3 protein: CASSPGQRRWNSPLHF
CDR3 DNA: TGTGCCAGCAGCCCTGGACAGAGGCGTTGGAATTCACCCCTCCACTTT
V gene: TRBV7-2
clone size: NA
D gene: NA
J gene: TRBJ1-6

CDR3 protein: CASSLSGGKYQETQYF
CDR3 DNA: TGTGCCAGCAGCTTATCAGGGGGAAAGTACCAAGAGACCCAGTACTTC
V gene: TRBV7-2
clone size: NA
D gene: TRBD1
J gene: TRBJ2-5

CDR3 protein: CASSLDYRGNNSPLHF
CDR3 DNA: TGTGCCAGCAGCTTGGACTACAGGGGGAATAATTCACCCCTCCACTTT
V gene: TRBV7-3
clone size: NA
D gene: TRBD1
J gene: TRBJ1-6

CDR3 protein: CASSESVQGPEAFF
CDR3 DNA: TGCGCCAGCAGTGAGTCGGTACAGGGCCCTGAAGCTTTCTTT
V gene: TRBV10-1
clone size: NA
D gene: NA
J gene: TRBJ1-1

CDR3 protein: CATTTSNQPQHF
CDR3 DNA: TGTGCCACTACGACGAGCAATCAGCCCCAGCATTTT
V gene: TRBV6-2/TRBV6-3
clone size: NA
D gene: NA
J gene: TRBJ1-5

CDR3 protein: CASSLRGGGSYNEQFF
CDR3 DNA: TGTGCCAGCAGTTTGAGGGGAGGGGGCTCGTACAATGAGCAGTTCTTC
V gene: TRBV12-3/TRBV12-4
clone size: many
D gene: NA
J gene: TRBJ2-1

CDR3 protein: CASLSPGATSYEQYF
CDR3 DNA: TGTGCCTCTCTATCCCCAGGGGCCACCTCCTACGAGCAGTACTTC
V gene: TRBV28
clone size: NA
D gene: NA
J gene: TRBJ2-7

CDR3 protein: CASSPGIGAAKNIQYF
CDR3 DNA: TGTGCCAGCAGCCCCGGTATAGGGGCAGCCAAAAACATTCAGTACTTC
V gene: TRBV7-2
clone size: few
D gene: NA
J gene: TRBJ2-4

CDR3 protein: CASTRRRGQANTGELFF
CDR3 DNA: TGCGCCAGCACCCGGAGGAGAGGACAGGCGAACACCGGGGAGCTGTTTTTT
V gene: TRBV5-1
clone size: few
D gene: TRBD1
J gene: TRBJ2-2

CDR3 protein: CASSRGGGEVTQYF
CDR3 DNA: TGTGCCAGCAGTAGAGGTGGGGGGGAGGTGACCCAGTACTTC
V gene: TRBV12-3/TRBV12-4
clone size: NA
D gene: TRBD2
J gene: TRBJ2-5

CDR3 protein: CASSRGVRDTQYF
CDR3 DNA: TGTGCCAGCAGCCGGGGGGTTAGAGATACGCAGTATTTT
V gene: TRBV28
clone size: NA
D gene: TRBD2
J gene: TRBJ2-3

CDR3 protein: CASSVTGVLGYTF
CDR3 DNA: TGTGCCAGCAGCGTTACGGGTGTACTAGGCTACACCTTC
V gene: TRBV9
clone size: NA
D gene: NA
J gene: TRBJ1-2

CDR3 protein: CASSQDRMLLAVYNEQFF
CDR3 DNA: TGTGCCAGCAGCCAAGATAGAATGTTGCTAGCAGTTTACAATGAGCAGTTCTTC
V gene: TRBV4-2
clone size: NA
D gene: NA
J gene: TRBJ2-1

CDR3 protein: CASSELGQGAGELFF
CDR3 DNA: TGTGCCAGCAGTGAATTGGGACAGGGAGCCGGGGAGCTGTTTTTT
V gene: TRBV6-1
clone size: NA
D gene: TRBD1
J gene: TRBJ2-2

CDR3 protein: CASSIRDGAYEQYF
CDR3 DNA: TGCGCCAGCAGCATTAGGGACGGAGCCTACGAGCAGTACTTC
V gene: TRBV5-1
clone size: NA
D gene: NA
J gene: TRBJ2-7

CDR3 protein: CASSENRVWGTQYF
CDR3 DNA: TGTGCCAGCAGTGAAAACAGGGTCTGGGGGACCCAGTACTTC
V gene: TRBV12-3/TRBV12-4
clone size: NA
D gene: NA
J gene: TRBJ2-5

CDR3 protein: CASSPIRGGTYEQYF
CDR3 DNA: TGTGCCAGCAGCCCAATCAGGGGGGGGACCTACGAGCAGTACTTC
V gene: TRBV2
clone size: few
D gene: NA
J gene: TRBJ2-7

CDR3 protein: CASSYPGHGYEQYF
CDR3 DNA: TGTGCCAGCAGTTACCCGGGACACGGGTACGAGCAGTACTTC
V gene: TRBV6-2/TRBV6-3
clone size: few
D gene: NA
J gene: TRBJ2-7

CDR3 protein: CASSFGRGYSGELFF
CDR3 DNA: TGTGCCAGCAGTTTCGGCAGGGGGTATTCCGGGGAGCTGTTTTTT
V gene: TRBV27
clone size: NA
D gene: TRBD1
J gene: TRBJ2-2

CDR3 protein: CSAPGQLQETQYF
CDR3 DNA: TGCAGCGCCCCTGGACAGCTCCAAGAGACCCAGTACTTC
V gene: TRBV29-1
clone size: many
D gene: NA
J gene: TRBJ2-5

CDR3 protein: CASSSRAGTEYEQYF
CDR3 DNA: TGTGCCAGCAGCTCGCGAGCCGGGACGGAATACGAGCAGTACTTC
V gene: TRBV7-2
clone size: NA
D gene: NA
J gene: TRBJ2-7

CDR3 protein: CASSRWTSGSADTQYF
CDR3 DNA: TGTGCCAGCAGCCGCTGGACTAGCGGGAGTGCAGATACGCAGTATTTT
V gene: TRBV3-1
clone size: few
D gene: TRBD2
J gene: TRBJ2-3

CDR3 protein: CASSQDPGLSSPLHF
CDR3 DNA: TGTGCCAGCAGCCAAGATCCAGGACTCAGCTCACCCCTCCACTTT
V gene: TRBV14
clone size: few
D gene: NA
J gene: TRBJ1-6

CDR3 protein: CSVAPGTTTDTQYF
CDR3 DNA: TGCAGCGTTGCGCCCGGGACTACAACAGATACGCAGTATTTT
V gene: TRBV29-1
clone size: few
D gene: TRBD2
J gene: TRBJ2-3